A selection of T cell receptor beta chains follows, all from one sample in a study of PD-L1 blockade in urothelial cancer. The protocol was immunoSEQ multiplex PCR, while the TCRdb copy is restricted to in-frame clones and leaves out a portion. The profile covers roughly 53,000 clones, with around 88% appearing a single time and around 15% taken by the ten largest. The specimen was PBMCs, collected around atezolizumab (anti-PD-L1) treatment. These receptors were collected from an older woman with urothelial cancer. The CDR3 runs from the conserved cysteine through the conserved F or W. The order of the fields is clone size, J gene, V gene, CDR3 length, D gene, CDR3 DNA, CDR3 protein. D genes are given only for firm matches. Size tells how often a clone was seen (once, few, many) or the class of an expanded clone, and some rows leave it out.

>NA|TRBJ2-7|TRBV28|12|NA
TGTGCCAGCAGTTCCGCGACCTACGAGCAGTACTTC
CASSSATYEQYF
>once|TRBJ1-5|TRBV18|15|NA
TGTGCCAGCTCACCACCTAGGGCCGGGGATCAGCCCCAGCATTTT
CASSPPRAGDQPQHF
>NA|TRBJ2-6|TRBV5-4|17|TRBD2
TGTGCCAGCAGCTTGGTAGCGGGGGGATCCGGGGCCAACGTCCTGACTTTC
CASSLVAGGSGANVLTF
>NA|TRBJ2-7|TRBV7-2|15|TRBD2
TGTGCCAGCAGCTTAGGCTCTAGCGGGACCTACGAGCAGTACTTC
CASSLGSSGTYEQYF
>NA|TRBJ2-3|TRBV18|16|NA
TGTGCCAGCTCACGCCTCCAACTGACTAGCACAGATACGCAGTATTTT
CASSRLQLTSTDTQYF
>NA|TRBJ1-1|TRBV11-2|18|TRBD1
TGTGCCAGCAGCTCCCACAGGGGCCGGAGGGGACCGAACACTGAAGCTTTCTTT
CASSSHRGRRGPNTEAFF
>NA|TRBJ1-5|TRBV7-9|14|NA
TGTGCCAGCAGCTATATAGACGGGGGAGAGCCCCAGCATTTT
CASSYIDGGEPQHF
>NA|TRBJ2-1|TRBV6-5|13|TRBD1
TGTGCCAGCGGGCAGGGGGTCTACAATGAGCAGTTCTTC
CASGQGVYNEQFF
>NA|TRBJ1-2|TRBV6-4|13|NA
TGTGCCAGCAGTGACGGAAGGACAGATGGCTACACCTTC
CASSDGRTDGYTF
>NA|TRBJ1-1|TRBV18|16|TRBD1
TGTGCCAGCTCACCACAGCGGGACAGGGGGTACACTGAAGCTTTCTTT
CASSPQRDRGYTEAFF
>NA|TRBJ2-5|TRBV11-3|15|NA
TGTGCCAGCAGCTTAGGGGAGAGTATCCGGGAGACCCAGTACTTC
CASSLGESIRETQYF
>few|TRBJ2-7|TRBV6-1|13|NA
TGTGCCAGCAGTGAATCGGCTGGAGGAGAGCAGTACTTC
CASSESAGGEQYF
>NA|TRBJ2-1|TRBV5-6|17|NA
TGTGCCAGCAGCAAATCCTCCGGGATAAACTCCTACAATGAGCAGTTCTTC
CASSKSSGINSYNEQFF
>NA|TRBJ1-1|TRBV18|16|NA
TGTGCCAGCTCACTGGGCCAGGGAGGGACTAACACTGAAGCTTTCTTT
CASSLGQGGTNTEAFF
>NA|TRBJ2-5|TRBV20-1|11|NA
TGCAGTGAGGCGAGCGGGGAGACCCAGTACTTC
CSEASGETQYF
>NA|TRBJ1-5|TRBV2|16|NA
TGTGCCAGCAGTTCGATGCCAGGGTTTGGCAATCAGCCCCAGCATTTT
CASSSMPGFGNQPQHF
>NA|TRBJ2-1|TRBV19|18|NA
TGTGCCAGTAGTATAGATCGTGGGGGCAGGGGAGTGGACAATGAGCAGTTCTTC
CASSIDRGGRGVDNEQFF
>NA|TRBJ2-3|TRBV2|15|NA
TGTGCCAGCAGTGCAGGGGCGACTAGCACAGATACGCAGTATTTT
CASSAGATSTDTQYF
>NA|TRBJ1-5|TRBV28|17|NA
TGTGCCAGCAGACTTCAGGGTGGCAGGGGCGGCAATCAGCCCCAGCATTTT
CASRLQGGRGGNQPQHF
>NA|TRBJ1-2|TRBV5-3|15|NA
TGTGCCAGAAGCTTGGGGCAGGAGGGAAACTATGGCTACACCTTC
CARSLGQEGNYGYTF
>NA|TRBJ1-1|TRBV6-5|14|NA
TGTGCCAGCAGTTACCGAACAGGGAATCCTGAAGCTTTCTTT
CASSYRTGNPEAFF
>few|TRBJ2-7|TRBV5-4|13|TRBD2
TGTGCCAGCAGACCTAGCGGGGCTCTCGAGCAGTACTTC
CASRPSGALEQYF
>NA|TRBJ2-5|TRBV5-1|18|TRBD1
TGCGCCAGCAGCTCCGCTGGGACAGGGGGCGGTCGTAAAGAGACCCAGTACTTC
CASSSAGTGGGRKETQYF
>once|TRBJ1-3|TRBV10-3|18|NA
TGTGCCATCAGTGAGTCGACCCGGGGAGGACCTTCGAGAAACACCATATATTTT
CAISESTRGGPSRNTIYF
>NA|TRBJ2-1|TRBV6-4|15|NA
TGTGCCAGCAGTGACTCCCGGGGTCCCTACAATGAGCAGTTCTTC
CASSDSRGPYNEQFF
>NA|TRBJ2-2|TRBV27|15|TRBD1
TGTGCCAGCACCTCCTTTAGGACAGGCCCAAGGGAGCTGTTTTTT
CASTSFRTGPRELFF
>NA|TRBJ2-2|TRBV4-3|14|NA
TGCGCCAGCAGCCAAGTAGTCCGCACCGGGGAGCTGTTTTTT
CASSQVVRTGELFF
>once|TRBJ2-7|TRBV5-1|15|TRBD1
TGCGCCAGCAGCGGGGCCCAGGGGGCTCTCTACGAGCAGTACTTC
CASSGAQGALYEQYF
>NA|TRBJ1-5|TRBV28|16|TRBD1
TGTGCCAGCAGTACGACAGGGGGCTGGAGCAATCAGCCCCAGCATTTT
CASSTTGGWSNQPQHF